These 10 T cell receptor beta chains were all obtained from the same sample, sequenced in a study of post-analysis software for immune sequencing data. The study, taken as a whole, reports: In patients, TRBV5-6, TRBV5-1 and TRBV20-1 belonged to roughly five TRBV segments found more frequently than in controls.

cDNA libraries of TCR beta carried unique molecular identifiers. Each CDR3 protein is one row after TCRdb ran MiXCR on the PCR reads. This sample has hundreds of thousands of distinct CDR3 sequences; roughly 27% occur once, and the top ten carry approximately 0.55%. What these receptors recognize is not known. Sequences were obtained from blood. Every receptor here comes from a girl under 18 with multiple sclerosis.

This clonotype was seen more than once but under ten times. The chain joins TRBV12-3 or TRBV12-4 to TRBJ2-4, with TRBD2 identical over 14 bases. The end of the DNA aligns better with TRBJ2-7, so the J call may be wrong. The length of the CDR3 is 17 residues. CDR3 in DNA: TGTGCCAGCAGTCCCGGTCCGGGACTAGCGGGAGACTACGAGCAGTACTTC. This translates into CASSPGPGLAGDYEQYF.

This clonotype occurred a few times. The V call is TRBV11-2, the J call TRBJ2-7; 12 bases match TRBD2. Germline values: CDR1 SGHAT, CDR2 FQNNGV. The V gene end was trimmed by 6 bases and the J gene end by 2 bases; junction bases not matched to a gene: 11. The length of the CDR3 is 17 residues. In nucleotides, the CDR3 is TGTGCCAGCAGTCGGACTAGCGGGGACCTTATCCCCTACGAGCAGTACTTC. Protein sequence: CASSRTSGDLIPYEQYF.

The chain employs TRBV7-9 and TRBJ2-5; D not certain. V was trimmed by 4 bases and J by 4 bases, leaving 10 bases between them. From germline, CDR1 is SEHNR and CDR2 FQNEAQ (reference sequence). The CDR3 is 13 amino acids. In DNA, the CDR3 is TGTGCCAGCAGCTCTATTGAGACAGAGACCCAGTACTTC. It yields the protein CASSSIETETQYF.

CDR3 in DNA: TGCAGTGCTAGTGGGAGGGCCCGCAATCAGCCCCAGCATTTT. It is translated as CSASGRARNQPQHF. The rearrangement joins TRBV20-1 to TRBJ1-5; D is unresolved. V lost 3 bases and J lost 2, with 11 bases in between. Germline assignment: CDR1 DFQATT and CDR2 SNEGSKA (reference sequence). CDR3 length: 14 residues.

This clonotype has a handful of counts. J is TRBJ2-5 and V is TRBV20-1, with 7 bases aligning to TRBD1. Germline V gene lookup returns CDR1 DFQATT and CDR2 SNEGSKA (reference sequence). J lost 5 bases, V lost 0 bases, and 12 bases had no gene match. The CDR3 contains 16 residues. As DNA, the CDR3 is TGCAGTGCTAGAGATCTTCGGGACAGCACGGGGGAGACCCAGTACTTC. Protein: CSARDLRDSTGETQYF.

This clonotype was detected only a few times. V and J are TRBV10-3 and TRBJ2-7; the D is unclear. The CDR3 covers 12 residues. V was cut by 10 bases and J by 6 bases, with 16 bases left in between. Germline V gene sequence: CDR1 ENHRY, CDR2 SYGVKD. CDR3 sequence: CATRPKGGEQYF. DNA of the CDR3: TGTGCCACCCGACCGAAGGGCGGCGAGCAGTACTTC.

This clonotype showed up just once. V and J are TRBV3-1 and TRBJ2-5, with D possibly matching TRBD1 (5 bases). The V and J ends lost 4 bases and 11 bases respectively, with 23 bases between them. The length of the CDR3 is 15 residues. The germline CDR1 and CDR2 sequences are LGHDT and YNNKEL (reference sequence). CDR3 region: CASSPWYRPSNEQYF. For the CDR3, the DNA is TGTGCCAGCAGCCCGTGGTACAGGCCTTCCAATGAGCAGTACTTC.

This sequence joins TRBV15 and TRBJ1-2; D is perhaps TRBD1 (5 bases). The CDR3 contains 18 residues. Germline loops: CDR1 LNHNV, CDR2 YYDKDF (reference sequence). With 0 bases removed from V and 0 bases from J, the gap between germline ends came to 17 bases. CDR3: CATSREAGRVAANYGYTF. The CDR3 DNA follows: TGTGCCACCAGCAGAGAGGCAGGGAGGGTCGCGGCTAACTATGGCTACACCTTC.

In this sample, this clonotype turned up many times. The gene calls are TRBV3-1 and TRBJ1-5, with unresolved D. Per the germline V gene, CDR1 is LGHDT and CDR2 is YNNKEL (reference sequence). The V and J ends lost 4 bases and 5 bases respectively, with 9 bases between them. The CDR3 extends over 13 amino acids. CDR3 residues: CASSPTLDQPQHF. The CDR3 nucleotides are TGTGCCAGCAGCCCCACCCTGGATCAGCCCCAGCATTTT.

The sample holds a few counts of this clonotype. V is TRBV6-6 and J is TRBJ1-6; a possible D gene is TRBD1 (5 bases). CDR1 MNHNY and CDR2 SVGAGI come from the germline V gene (reference sequence). The V gene lost 3 bases and the J gene lost 8 bases, with 11 bases spanning the gap. The CDR3 runs 14 residues. CDR3: CASSYRGVDSPLHF. The CDR3 DNA reads TGTGCCAGCAGTTATAGAGGGGTAGATTCACCCCTCCACTTT.